Presented here are 14 T cell receptor beta chains from one specimen sequenced in a study of HIV-infected patients and healthy controls. Whole blood was used without fractionation, so all unsorted peripheral T cells were included. cDNA was made from approximately 0.55 ug RNA using alpha and beta constant primers. Alpha and beta chain libraries were made separately by chain-specific third strand synthesis with multiplexing indices. TCRdb used MiXCR to reprocess the 5' RACE reads, holding one entry per CDR3 protein. In the table there are more than 9,000 distinct CDR3 sequences, 8.5% to 12% of which are singletons. Material: blood, obtained before antiretroviral therapy. These receptor sequences come from an adult with HIV infection.

The genes are TRBV7-9 and TRBJ1-4; D is possibly TRBD1 (5 bases). Germline V gene sequence: CDR1 SEHNR, CDR2 FQNEAQ (reference sequence). V was cut by 3 bases and J by 7 bases, with 15 bases left in between. CDR3 length equals 15 residues. CDR3 loop: CASSFPGADREKLFF. CDR3 in DNA: TGTGCCAGCAGCTTTCCTGGGGCAGACCGTGAAAAACTGTTTTTT.

This clonotype was observed at least ten times. The V call is TRBV7-9, the J call TRBJ2-1; maybe TRBD2 (6 bases). V was pared by 5 bases and J by 4 bases, with 15 bases between. The germline CDR1 and CDR2 sequences are SEHNR and FQNEAQ (reference sequence). The CDR3 covers 15 residues. DNA for the CDR3: TGTGCCAGCAGCAAGCTGGCTAGCGAGTACAATGAGCAGTTCTTC. Translating it yields CASSKLASEYNEQFF. Together with reference TRBV7-9 and TRBJ2-1, the CDR3 gives the full variable domain: DTGVSQNPRHKITKRGQNVTFRCDPISEHNRLYWYRQTLGQGPEFLTYFQNEAQLEKSRLLSDRFSAERPKGSFSTLEIQRTEQGDSAMYLCASSKLASEYNEQFFGPGTRLTVL.

The gene calls are TRBV28 and TRBJ2-3; 7 nucleotides line up with TRBD1. The germline gives CDR1 MDHEN, CDR2 SYDVKM. V gave up 6 bases and J gave up 14 bases; unmatched junction bases: 17. This CDR3 spans 14 amino acids. The CDR3 DNA reads as TGTGCCAGCAGAACGGGGACAGCTTATACCCCCGGGTATTTT. As protein: CASRTGTAYTPGYF.

The sample holds many counts of this clonotype. This chain's CDR3 is CASSPPGGGYGANVLTF. The DNA of the CDR3 is TGTGCCAGCAGCCCCCCGGGAGGGGGTTATGGGGCCAACGTCCTGACTTTC. This sequence joins TRBV6-2 or TRBV6-3 and TRBJ2-6; 8 bases agree with TRBD2. Losses at the gene ends were 6 bases for V and 3 bases for J; bases not matched to a gene: 10. Germline V gives CDR1 MNHEY, CDR2 SVGEGT. The CDR3 spans 17 residues.

This clonotype is termed medium-sized (0.01 to 0.1%). The V gene is TRBV28, the J gene TRBJ2-3; D is unclear. Trimming shortened V by 6 bases and J by 5 bases, and 6 bases separated the two germline ends. This CDR3 contains 11 residues. Per the germline V gene, CDR1 is MDHEN and CDR2 is SYDVKM. DNA of the CDR3: TGTGCCAGCAGCCTTGTAGATACGCAGTATTTT. Protein: CASSLVDTQYF.

This clonotype was found many times. The genes are TRBV7-8 and TRBJ2-3, with 10 bases identical to TRBD2. Germline V gene sequence: CDR1 SGHVS, CDR2 FQNEAQ. Trimming cost V 2 bases and J 0 bases; bases outside gene matches: 2. The CDR3 contains 16 residues. The CDR3 is CASSLQTSGSTDTQYF. DNA for the CDR3: TGTGCCAGCAGCTTACAGACTAGCGGGAGCACAGATACGCAGTATTTT.

This clonotype was seen at least ten times. The V call is TRBV6-6, the J call TRBJ1-2; D remains unclear. CDR3 size: 14 residues. Germline V gene data show CDR1 as MNHNY and CDR2 as SVGAGI (reference sequence). Trimming removed 6 bases from V and 6 bases from J, with 17 bases in between. The CDR3 is CASSINSGVNGYTF. Here the CDR3 DNA reads TGTGCCAGCAGCATAAATTCTGGGGTAAATGGCTACACCTTC.

The chain carries TRBV13 and TRBJ1-5; D is undetermined. The V and J ends lost 4 bases and 0 bases respectively, with 10 bases between them. Germline lookup yields CDR1 PRHDT and CDR2 FYEKMQ (reference sequence). The CDR3 runs to 15 residues. The CDR3 DNA reads TGTGCCAGCAGCTCCCGTAGTCATAGCAATCAGCCCCAGCATTTT. It specifies CASSSRSHSNQPQHF.

In its sample, this clonotype was seen many times. The chain couples TRBV5-1 to TRBJ1-1; D remains ambiguous. From germline, CDR1 is SGHRS and CDR2 YFSETQ. V shed 0 bases and J shed 5 bases, with 2 bases lying between them. The CDR3 contains 11 residues. Here the CDR3 reads CASSLGTEAFF. The CDR3 bases are TGCGCCAGCAGCTTGGGTACTGAAGCTTTCTTT.

The sample holds many counts of this clonotype. The V and J genes are TRBV4-3 and TRBJ1-3; D is uncertain. The germline V and J ends were trimmed by 0 bases and 1 base, with 7 bases remaining between them. This CDR3 spans 15 amino acids. Per the germline V gene, CDR1 is LGHNA and CDR2 is YSLEER. CDR3 sequence (DNA): TGCGCCAGCAGCCAAGATCCGGGGTCTGGAAACACCATATATTTT. It translates to CASSQDPGSGNTIYF.

In its sample, this clonotype ranks as large. The rearrangement joins TRBV6-5 to TRBJ2-7, with a possible D match to TRBD1 (5 bases). V lost 6 bases and J 2 bases, leaving 14 bases between the germline ends. There are 14 residues in the CDR3. CDR1 and CDR2 from the germline V gene are MNHEY and SVGAGI. CDR3 residues: CASSPRQPPYEQYF. In DNA form, the CDR3 reads TGTGCCAGCAGCCCCCGACAGCCACCCTACGAGCAGTACTTC.

Many counts were recorded for this clonotype. The CDR3: CASSPLGTSGIYNEQFF. The CDR3 nucleotides are TGTGCCAGCTCACCATTGGGGACTAGCGGGATCTACAATGAGCAGTTCTTC. The chain combines TRBV18 with TRBJ2-1, with 13 bases matching TRBD2. The length of the CDR3 is 17 residues. Germline V CDR1 and CDR2: KGHSH, LQKENI. J gave up 3 bases and V 2 bases, and 4 bases lay outside the gene matches.

This clonotype was counted ten times or more. The rearrangement links TRBV7-9 to TRBJ2-7; D is ambiguous. The ends were cut back, 1 base at V and 9 bases at J, with 7 bases in the middle. The V gene's germline CDR1 is SEHNR and CDR2 FQNEAQ (reference sequence). The CDR3 length is 11 residues. The CDR3 region is CASSLGPGQYF. In DNA form, the CDR3 reads TGTGCCAGCAGCTTAGGGCCCGGGCAGTACTTC. Full variable domain (remainder filled in from reference TRBV7-9 and TRBJ2-7): DTGVSQNPRHKITKRGQNVTFRCDPISEHNRLYWYRQTLGQGPEFLTYFQNEAQLEKSRLLSDRFSAERPKGSFSTLEIQRTEQGDSAMYLCASSLGPGQYFGPGTRLTVT.

This clonotype was seen ten or more times. The J gene is TRBJ2-1, the V gene TRBV18; 9 bases agree with TRBD1. The CDR3 is 16 residues long. With 3 bases clipped from V and 8 bases from J, the junction kept 11 bases outside the gene matches. Germline loops: CDR1 KGHSH, CDR2 LQKENI. The CDR3 sequence is CASSPLGQGSSYEQFF. The CDR3 DNA sequence: TGTGCCAGCTCACCTTTAGGACAGGGGTCTTCATATGAGCAGTTCTTC.